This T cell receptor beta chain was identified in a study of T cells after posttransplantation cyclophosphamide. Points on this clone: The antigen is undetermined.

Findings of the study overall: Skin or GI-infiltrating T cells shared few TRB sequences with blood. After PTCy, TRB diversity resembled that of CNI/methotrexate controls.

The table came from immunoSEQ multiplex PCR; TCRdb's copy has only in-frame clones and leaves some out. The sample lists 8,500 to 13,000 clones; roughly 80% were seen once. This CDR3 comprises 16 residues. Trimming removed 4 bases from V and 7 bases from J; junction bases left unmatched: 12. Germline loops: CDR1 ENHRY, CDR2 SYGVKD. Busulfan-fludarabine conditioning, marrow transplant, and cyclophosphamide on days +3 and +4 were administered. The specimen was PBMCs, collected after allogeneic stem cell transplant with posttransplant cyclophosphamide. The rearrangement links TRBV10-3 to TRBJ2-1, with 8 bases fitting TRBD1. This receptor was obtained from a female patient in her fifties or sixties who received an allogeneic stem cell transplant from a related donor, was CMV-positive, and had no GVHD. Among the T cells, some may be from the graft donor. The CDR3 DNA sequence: TGTGCCATCAGTGCGCCCCGGACAGGGCTTGGGAATGAGCAGTTCTTC. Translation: CAISAPRTGLGNEQFF.